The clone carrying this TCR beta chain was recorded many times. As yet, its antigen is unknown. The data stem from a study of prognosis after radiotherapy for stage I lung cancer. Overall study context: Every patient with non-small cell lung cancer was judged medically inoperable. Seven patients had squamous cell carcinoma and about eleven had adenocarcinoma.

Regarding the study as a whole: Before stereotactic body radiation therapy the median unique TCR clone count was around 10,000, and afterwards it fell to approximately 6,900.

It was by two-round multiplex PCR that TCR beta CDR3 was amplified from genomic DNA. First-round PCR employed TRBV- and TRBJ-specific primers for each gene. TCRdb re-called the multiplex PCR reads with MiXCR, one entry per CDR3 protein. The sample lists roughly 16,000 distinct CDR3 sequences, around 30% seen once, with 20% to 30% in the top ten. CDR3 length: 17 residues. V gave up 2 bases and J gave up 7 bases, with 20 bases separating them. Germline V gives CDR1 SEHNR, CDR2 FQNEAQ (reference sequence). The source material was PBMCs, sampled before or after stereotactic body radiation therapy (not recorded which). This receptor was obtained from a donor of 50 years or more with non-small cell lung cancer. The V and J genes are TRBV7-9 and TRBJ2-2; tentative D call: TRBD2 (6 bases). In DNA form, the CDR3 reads TGTGCCAGCAGCTTACGGGGTGCCGGGAGCGGTGGCGGGGAGCTGTTTTTT. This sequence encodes CASSLRGAGSGGGELFF.